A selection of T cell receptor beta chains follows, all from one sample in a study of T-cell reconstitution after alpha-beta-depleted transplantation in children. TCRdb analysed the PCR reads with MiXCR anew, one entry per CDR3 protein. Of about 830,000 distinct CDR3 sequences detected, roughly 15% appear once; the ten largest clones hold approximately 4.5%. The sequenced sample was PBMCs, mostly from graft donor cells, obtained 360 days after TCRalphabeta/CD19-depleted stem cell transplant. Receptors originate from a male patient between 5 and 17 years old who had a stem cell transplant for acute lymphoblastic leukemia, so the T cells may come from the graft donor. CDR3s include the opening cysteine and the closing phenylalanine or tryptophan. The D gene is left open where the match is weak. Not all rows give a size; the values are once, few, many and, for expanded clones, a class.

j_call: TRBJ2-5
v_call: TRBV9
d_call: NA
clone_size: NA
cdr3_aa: CASSARLGGETQYF
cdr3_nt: TGTGCCAGCAGCGCAAGACTAGGGGGAGAGACCCAGTACTTC

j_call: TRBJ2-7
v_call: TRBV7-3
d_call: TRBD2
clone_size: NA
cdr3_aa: CASSQQREGYEQYF
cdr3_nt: TGTGCCAGCAGCCAACAGCGGGAGGGTTACGAGCAGTACTTC

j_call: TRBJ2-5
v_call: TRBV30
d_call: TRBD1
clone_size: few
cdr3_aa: CAWDRGRITQYF
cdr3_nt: TGTGCCTGGGACAGGGGAAGGATTACCCAGTACTTC

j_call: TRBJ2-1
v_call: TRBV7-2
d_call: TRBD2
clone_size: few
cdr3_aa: CASSLGGGRALREQFF
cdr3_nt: TGTGCCAGCAGCTTAGGGGGCGGGAGGGCCCTGCGAGAGCAGTTCTTC

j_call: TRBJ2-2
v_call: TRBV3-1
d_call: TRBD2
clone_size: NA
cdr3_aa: CASSQEGLAGSNTGELFF
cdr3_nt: TGTGCCAGCAGCCAAGAGGGACTAGCGGGATCGAACACCGGGGAGCTGTTTTTT

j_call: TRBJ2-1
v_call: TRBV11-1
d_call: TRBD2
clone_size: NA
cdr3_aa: CASSSGVLSGRPNNEQFF
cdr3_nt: TGTGCCAGCAGCTCCGGGGTTCTTAGCGGGAGGCCTAACAATGAGCAGTTCTTC

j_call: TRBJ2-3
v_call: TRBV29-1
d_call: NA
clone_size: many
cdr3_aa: CSVALTESTDTQYF
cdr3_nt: TGCAGCGTTGCCCTGACAGAAAGCACAGATACGCAGTATTTT

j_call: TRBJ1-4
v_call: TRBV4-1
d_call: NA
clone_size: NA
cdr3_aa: CASSQDREEKLFF
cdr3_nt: TGCGCCAGCAGCCAAGATCGTGAAGAAAAACTGTTTTTT

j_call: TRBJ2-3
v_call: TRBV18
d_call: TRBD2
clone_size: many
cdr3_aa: CASSPPSGGGTDTQYF
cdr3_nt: TGTGCCAGCTCACCACCGTCGGGAGGTGGCACAGATACGCAGTATTTT

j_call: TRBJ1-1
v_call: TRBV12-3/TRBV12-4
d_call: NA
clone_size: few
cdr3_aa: CATRGPMNTEAFF
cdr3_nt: TGTGCCACCCGGGGACCCATGAACACTGAAGCTTTCTTT

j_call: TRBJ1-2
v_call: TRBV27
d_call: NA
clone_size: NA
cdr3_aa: CASSFGVSDYGYTF
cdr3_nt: TGTGCCAGCAGTTTTGGGGTATCTGACTATGGCTACACCTTC

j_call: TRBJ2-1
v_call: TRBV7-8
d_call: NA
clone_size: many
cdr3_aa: CASSLMRFGLGGNEQFF
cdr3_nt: TGTGCCAGCAGCTTAATGCGGTTCGGACTGGGTGGTAATGAGCAGTTCTTC

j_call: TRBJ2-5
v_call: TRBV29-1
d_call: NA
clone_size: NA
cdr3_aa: CSVEREVKTQYF
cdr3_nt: TGCAGCGTTGAAAGGGAAGTGAAGACCCAGTACTTC

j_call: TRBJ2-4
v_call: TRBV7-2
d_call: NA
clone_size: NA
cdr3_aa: CASSGVSGLAKNIQYF
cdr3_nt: TGTGCCAGCAGCGGGGTGTCAGGGCTAGCCAAAAACATTCAGTACTTC

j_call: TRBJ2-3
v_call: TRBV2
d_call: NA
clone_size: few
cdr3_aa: CASSRKGGFTDTQYF
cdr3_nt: TGTGCCAGCAGTAGAAAAGGGGGTTTCACAGATACGCAGTATTTT

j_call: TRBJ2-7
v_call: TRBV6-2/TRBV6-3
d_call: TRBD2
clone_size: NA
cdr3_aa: CASSIWTSGYEQYF
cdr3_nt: TGTGCCAGCAGCATATGGACTAGCGGCTACGAGCAGTACTTC

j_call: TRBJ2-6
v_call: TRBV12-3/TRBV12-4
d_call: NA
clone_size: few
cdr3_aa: CASNPQGAGANVLTF
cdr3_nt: TGTGCCAGCAACCCCCAGGGTGCTGGGGCCAACGTCCTGACTTTC

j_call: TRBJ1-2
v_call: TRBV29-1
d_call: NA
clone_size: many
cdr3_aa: CSALALGEYGYTF
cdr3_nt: TGCAGCGCCCTAGCCTTGGGGGAGTATGGCTACACCTTC

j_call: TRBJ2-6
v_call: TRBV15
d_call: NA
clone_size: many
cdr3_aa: CATGGRMAGANVLTF
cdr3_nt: TGTGCCACCGGAGGGAGAATGGCTGGGGCCAACGTCCTGACTTTC

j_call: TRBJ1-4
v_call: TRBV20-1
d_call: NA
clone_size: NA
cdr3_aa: CSARRQTAEKLFF
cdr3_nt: TGCAGTGCTAGACGACAAACAGCTGAAAAACTGTTTTTT

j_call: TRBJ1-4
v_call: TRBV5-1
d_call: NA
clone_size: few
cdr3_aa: CASSAWDRSGSTNEKLFF
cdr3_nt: TGCGCCAGCAGCGCCTGGGACCGTAGTGGGTCAACTAATGAAAAACTGTTTTTT

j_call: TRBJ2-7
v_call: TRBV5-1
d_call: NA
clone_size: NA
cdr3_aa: CASSLDARAYEQYF
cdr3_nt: TGCGCCAGCAGCTTAGACGCGAGAGCCTACGAGCAGTACTTC

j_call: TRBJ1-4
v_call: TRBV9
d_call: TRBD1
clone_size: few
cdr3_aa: CASSASGTGREKLFF
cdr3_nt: TGTGCCAGCAGCGCCTCCGGGACAGGGAGGGAAAAACTGTTTTTT

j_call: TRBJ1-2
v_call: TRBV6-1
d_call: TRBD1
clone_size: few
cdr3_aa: CASREVGTGVYGYTF
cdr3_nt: TGTGCCAGCAGGGAGGTCGGGACAGGGGTTTATGGCTACACCTTC

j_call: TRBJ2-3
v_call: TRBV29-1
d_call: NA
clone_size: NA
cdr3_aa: CSVYRGTDTQYF
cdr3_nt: TGCAGCGTTTACCGCGGCACAGATACGCAGTATTTT

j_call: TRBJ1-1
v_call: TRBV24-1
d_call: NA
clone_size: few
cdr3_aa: CATSEAGTSEAFF
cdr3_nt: TGTGCCACCAGTGAGGCCGGGACATCTGAAGCTTTCTTT

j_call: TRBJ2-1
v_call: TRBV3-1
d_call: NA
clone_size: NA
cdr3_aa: CASSLPADYNEQFF
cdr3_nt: TGTGCCAGCAGCTTGCCTGCGGATTACAATGAGCAGTTCTTC

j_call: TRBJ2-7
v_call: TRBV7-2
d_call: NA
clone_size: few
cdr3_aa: CASSLATSISYEQYF
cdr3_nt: TGTGCCAGCAGCTTAGCAACTAGCATATCTTACGAGCAGTACTTC

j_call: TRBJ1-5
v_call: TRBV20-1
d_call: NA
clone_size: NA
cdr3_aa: CSASRHSNQPQHF
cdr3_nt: TGCAGTGCTAGTCGCCATAGCAATCAGCCCCAGCATTTT

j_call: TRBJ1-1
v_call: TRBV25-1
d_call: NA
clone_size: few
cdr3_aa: CASSDRRTVRNTEAFF
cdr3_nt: TGTGCCAGCAGTGACCGTAGGACAGTAAGGAACACTGAAGCTTTCTTT

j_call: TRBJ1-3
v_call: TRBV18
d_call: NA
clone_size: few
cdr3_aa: CASSTTYTSSGNTIYF
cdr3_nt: TGTGCCAGCTCAACCACTTATACGTCCTCTGGAAACACCATATATTTT

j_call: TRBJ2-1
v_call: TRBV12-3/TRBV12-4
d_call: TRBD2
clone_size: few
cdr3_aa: CASSLFVSGRGVYNEQFF
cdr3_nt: TGTGCCAGCAGTTTATTTGTTAGCGGGAGAGGGGTTTACAATGAGCAGTTCTTC

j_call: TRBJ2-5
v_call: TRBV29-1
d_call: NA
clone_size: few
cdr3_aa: CSVEVRSAKVLETQYF
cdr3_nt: TGCAGCGTTGAAGTCCGGTCCGCGAAGGTCTTAGAGACCCAGTACTTC

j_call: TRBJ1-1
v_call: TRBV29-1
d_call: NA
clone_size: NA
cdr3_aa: CSVPTRTAAENTEAFF
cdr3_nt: TGCAGCGTTCCGACCCGGACCGCGGCGGAGAACACTGAAGCTTTCTTT

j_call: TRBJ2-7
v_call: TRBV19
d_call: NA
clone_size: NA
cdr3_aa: CASSITGGLYEQYF
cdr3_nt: TGTGCCAGTAGTATTACGGGCGGGCTCTACGAGCAGTACTTC

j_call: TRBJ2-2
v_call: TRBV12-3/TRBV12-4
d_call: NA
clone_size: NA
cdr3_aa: CASSLLATNTGELFF
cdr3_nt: TGTGCCAGCAGTTTACTAGCCACGAACACCGGGGAGCTGTTTTTT

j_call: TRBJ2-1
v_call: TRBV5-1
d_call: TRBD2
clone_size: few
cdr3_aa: CASSWGLAGASYNEQFF
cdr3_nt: TGCGCCAGCAGCTGGGGACTAGCGGGTGCCTCCTACAATGAGCAGTTCTTC

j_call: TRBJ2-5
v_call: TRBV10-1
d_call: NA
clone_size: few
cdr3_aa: CASSESGTYSQETQYF
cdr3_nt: TGCGCCAGCAGTGAGTCGGGCACGTATTCACAAGAGACCCAGTACTTC

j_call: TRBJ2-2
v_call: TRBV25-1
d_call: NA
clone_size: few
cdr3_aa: CASSELLGNTGELFF
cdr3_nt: TGTGCCAGCAGCGAACTTCTAGGGAACACCGGGGAGCTGTTTTTT

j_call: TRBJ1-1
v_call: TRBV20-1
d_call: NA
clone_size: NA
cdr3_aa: CSASPWDTEAFF
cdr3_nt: TGCAGTGCTTCACCTTGGGACACTGAAGCTTTCTTT

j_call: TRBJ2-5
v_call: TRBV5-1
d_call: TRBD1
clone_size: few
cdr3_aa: CASKTLGQGGETQYF
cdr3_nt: TGCGCCAGCAAGACCTTAGGACAGGGCGGAGAGACCCAGTACTTC

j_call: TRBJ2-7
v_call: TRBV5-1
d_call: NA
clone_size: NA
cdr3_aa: CASSGGRSREQYF
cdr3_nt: TGCGCCAGCAGCGGGGGGAGGTCGCGGGAGCAGTACTTC

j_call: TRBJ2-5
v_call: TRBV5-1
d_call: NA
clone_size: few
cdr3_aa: CASSPTPGHQETQYF
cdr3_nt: TGCGCCAGCAGCCCCACCCCAGGGCACCAAGAGACCCAGTACTTC

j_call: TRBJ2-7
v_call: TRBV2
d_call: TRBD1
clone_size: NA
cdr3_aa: CAGTGSYEQYF
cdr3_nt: TGTGCCGGGACAGGGTCCTACGAGCAGTACTTC

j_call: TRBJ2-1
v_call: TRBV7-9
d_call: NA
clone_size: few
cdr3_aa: CASRPPSMGEQFF
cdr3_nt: TGTGCCAGCAGGCCCCCGAGCATGGGTGAGCAGTTCTTC

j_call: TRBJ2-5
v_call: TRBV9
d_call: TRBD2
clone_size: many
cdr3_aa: CASRASGSGQETQYF
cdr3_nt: TGTGCCAGCAGGGCTAGCGGGAGTGGGCAAGAGACCCAGTACTTC

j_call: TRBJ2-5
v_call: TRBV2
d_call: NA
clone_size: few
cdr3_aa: CASSERLTQETQYF
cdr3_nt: TGTGCCAGCAGTGAACGACTAACACAAGAGACCCAGTACTTC

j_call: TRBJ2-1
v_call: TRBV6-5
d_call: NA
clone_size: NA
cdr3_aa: CASSSIYDEQFF
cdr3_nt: TGTGCCAGCAGCTCGATTTACGATGAGCAGTTCTTC

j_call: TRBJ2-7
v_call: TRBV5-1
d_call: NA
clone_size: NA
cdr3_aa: CASSWARGADEQYF
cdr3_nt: TGCGCCAGCAGCTGGGCCCGGGGCGCGGACGAGCAGTACTTC

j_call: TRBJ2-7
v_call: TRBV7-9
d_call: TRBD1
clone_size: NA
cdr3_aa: CASSFDRGQYF
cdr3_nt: TGTGCCAGCAGCTTCGACAGGGGGCAGTACTTC

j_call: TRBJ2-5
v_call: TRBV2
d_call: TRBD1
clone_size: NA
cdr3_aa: CASRDLRTGGYQETQYF
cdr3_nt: TGTGCCAGCAGAGACCTACGGACAGGGGGGTACCAAGAGACCCAGTACTTC

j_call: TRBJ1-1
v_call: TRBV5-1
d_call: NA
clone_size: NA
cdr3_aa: CASSLAWSANTEAFF
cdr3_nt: TGCGCCAGCAGCTTGGCATGGTCGGCGAACACTGAAGCTTTCTTT

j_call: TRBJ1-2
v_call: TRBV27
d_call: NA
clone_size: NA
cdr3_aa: CASSSVREILAANYGYTF
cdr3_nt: TGTGCCAGCAGTTCGGTCCGGGAGATACTCGCTGCTAACTATGGCTACACCTTC